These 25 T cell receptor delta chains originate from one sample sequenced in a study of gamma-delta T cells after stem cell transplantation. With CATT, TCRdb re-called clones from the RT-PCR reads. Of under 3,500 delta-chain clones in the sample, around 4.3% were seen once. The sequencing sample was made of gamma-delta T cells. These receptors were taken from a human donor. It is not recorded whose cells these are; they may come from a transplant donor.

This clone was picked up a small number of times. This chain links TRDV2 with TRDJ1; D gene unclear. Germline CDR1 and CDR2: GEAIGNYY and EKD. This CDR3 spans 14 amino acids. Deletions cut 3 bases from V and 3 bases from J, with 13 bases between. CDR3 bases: TGTGCCTGTGACGCCGTAGGGAGTCCCGATAAACTCATCTTT. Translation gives CACDAVGSPDKLIF.

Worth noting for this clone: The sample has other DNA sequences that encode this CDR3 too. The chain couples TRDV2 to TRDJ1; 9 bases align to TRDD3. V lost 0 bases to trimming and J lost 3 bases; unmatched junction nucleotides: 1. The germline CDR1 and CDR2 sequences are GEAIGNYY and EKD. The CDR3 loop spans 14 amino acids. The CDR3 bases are TGTGCCTGTGACACCCTGGGGGATCCCGATAAACTCATCTTT. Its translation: CACDTLGDPDKLIF.

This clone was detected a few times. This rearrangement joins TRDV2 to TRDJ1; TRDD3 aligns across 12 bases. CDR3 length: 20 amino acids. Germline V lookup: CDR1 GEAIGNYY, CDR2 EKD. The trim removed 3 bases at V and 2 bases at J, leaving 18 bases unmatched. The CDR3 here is CACDPVLGDTGALGTDKLIF. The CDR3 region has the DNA TGTGCCTGTGACCCTGTACTGGGGGATACAGGGGCCCTGGGGACCGATAAACTCATCTTT.

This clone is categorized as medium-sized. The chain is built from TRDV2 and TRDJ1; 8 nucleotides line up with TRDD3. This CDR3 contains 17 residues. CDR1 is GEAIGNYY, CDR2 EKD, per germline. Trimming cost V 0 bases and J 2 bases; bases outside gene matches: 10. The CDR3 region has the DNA TGTGCCTGTGACACCGTTGGGGGATCTCAGTCGACCGATAAACTCATCTTT. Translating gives CACDTVGGSQSTDKLIF.

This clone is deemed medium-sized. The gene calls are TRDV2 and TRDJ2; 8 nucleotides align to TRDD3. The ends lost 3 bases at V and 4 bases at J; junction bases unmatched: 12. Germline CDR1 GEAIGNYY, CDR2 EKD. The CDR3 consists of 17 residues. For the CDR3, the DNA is TGTGCCTGTGACGCCATTCCTATTGGGGGATCGACAGCACAACTCTTCTTT. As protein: CACDAIPIGGSTAQLFF.

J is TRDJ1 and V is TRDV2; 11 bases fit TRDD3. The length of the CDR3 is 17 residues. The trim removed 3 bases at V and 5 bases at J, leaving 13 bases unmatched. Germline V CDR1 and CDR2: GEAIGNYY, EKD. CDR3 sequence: CACDPVGTGGYADKLIF. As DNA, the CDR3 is TGTGCCTGTGACCCCGTCGGTACTGGGGGATATGCTGATAAACTCATCTTT.

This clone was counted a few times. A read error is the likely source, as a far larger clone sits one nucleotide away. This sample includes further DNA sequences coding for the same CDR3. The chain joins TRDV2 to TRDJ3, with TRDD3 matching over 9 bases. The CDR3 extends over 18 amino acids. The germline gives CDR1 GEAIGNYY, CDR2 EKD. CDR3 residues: CACDTLGDGSWDTRQMFF. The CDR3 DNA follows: TGTGCCTGTGACACCCTGGGGGATGGTTCGTGGGACACCCGGCAGATGTTTTTC.

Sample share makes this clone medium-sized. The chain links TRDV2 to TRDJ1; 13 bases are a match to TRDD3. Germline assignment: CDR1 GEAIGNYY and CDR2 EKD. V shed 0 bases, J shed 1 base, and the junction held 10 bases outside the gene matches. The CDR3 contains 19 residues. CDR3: CACDTVGTGGYGGTDKLIF. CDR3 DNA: TGTGCCTGTGACACCGTGGGTACTGGGGGATACGGGGGCACCGATAAACTCATCTTT.

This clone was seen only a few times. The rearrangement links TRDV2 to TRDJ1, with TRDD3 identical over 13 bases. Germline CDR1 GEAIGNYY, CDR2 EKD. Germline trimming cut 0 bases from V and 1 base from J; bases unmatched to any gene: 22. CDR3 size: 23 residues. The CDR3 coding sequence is TGTGCCTGTGACACCGTATCTTCCTACGTCTATACTGGGGGATACGAGTTCACCGATAAACTCATCTTT. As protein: CACDTVSSYVYTGGYEFTDKLIF.

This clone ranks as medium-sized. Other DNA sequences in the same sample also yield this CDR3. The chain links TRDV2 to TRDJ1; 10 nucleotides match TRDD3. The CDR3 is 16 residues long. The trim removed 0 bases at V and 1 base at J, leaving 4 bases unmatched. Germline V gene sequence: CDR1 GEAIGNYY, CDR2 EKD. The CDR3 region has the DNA TGTGCCTGTGACACCGTGGGGGGATACGGCACCGATAAACTCATCTTT. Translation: CACDTVGGYGTDKLIF.

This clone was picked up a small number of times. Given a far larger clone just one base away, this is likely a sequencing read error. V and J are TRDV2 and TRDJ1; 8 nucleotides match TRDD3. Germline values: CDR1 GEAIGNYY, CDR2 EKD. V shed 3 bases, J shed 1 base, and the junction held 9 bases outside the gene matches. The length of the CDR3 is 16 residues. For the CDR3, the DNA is TGTGCCTGTGACCCCCTTACTGGGGGTAGCACCGATAAACTCATCTTT. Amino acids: CACDPLTGGSTDKLIF.

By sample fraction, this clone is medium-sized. CDR3 in DNA: TGTGCCTGTGACACCATCGTTCCTAGCACCGATAAACTCATCTTT. This codes for CACDTIVPSTDKLIF. This chain links TRDV2 with TRDJ1; D is possibly TRDD2 (6 bases). Trimming shortened V by 0 bases and J by 1 base, and 11 bases separated the two germline ends. CDR1 GEAIGNYY and CDR2 EKD come from the germline V gene. The CDR3 is made up of 15 amino acids.

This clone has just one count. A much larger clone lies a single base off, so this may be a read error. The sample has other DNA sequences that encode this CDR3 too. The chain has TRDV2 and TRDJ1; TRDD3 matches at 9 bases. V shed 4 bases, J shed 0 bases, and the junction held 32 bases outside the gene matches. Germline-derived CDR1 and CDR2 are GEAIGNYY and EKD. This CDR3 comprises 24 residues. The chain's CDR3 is CACDILTGGDRGGGYSTYTDKLIF. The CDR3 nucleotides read TGTGCCTGTGATATATTAACTGGGGGAGATCGGGGCGGCGGATATTCAACGTACACCGATAAACTCATCTTT.

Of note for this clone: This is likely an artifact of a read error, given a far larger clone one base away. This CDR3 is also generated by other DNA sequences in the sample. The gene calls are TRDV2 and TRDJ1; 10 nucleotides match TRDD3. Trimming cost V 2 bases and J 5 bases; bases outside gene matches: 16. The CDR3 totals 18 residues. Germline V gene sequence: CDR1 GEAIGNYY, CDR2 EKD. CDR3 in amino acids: CACDRVPTGGFDLDKLIF. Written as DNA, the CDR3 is TGTGCCTGTGACAGAGTCCCTACTGGGGGATTTGACCTGGATAAACTCATCTTT.

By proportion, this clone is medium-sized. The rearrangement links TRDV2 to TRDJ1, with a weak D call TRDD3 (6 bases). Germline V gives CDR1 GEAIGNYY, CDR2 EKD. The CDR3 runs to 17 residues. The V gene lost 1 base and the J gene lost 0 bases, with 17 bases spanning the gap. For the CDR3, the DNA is TGTGCCTGTGACACGATATCTACTGGGACCTACACCGATAAACTCATCTTT. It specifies CACDTISTGTYTDKLIF.

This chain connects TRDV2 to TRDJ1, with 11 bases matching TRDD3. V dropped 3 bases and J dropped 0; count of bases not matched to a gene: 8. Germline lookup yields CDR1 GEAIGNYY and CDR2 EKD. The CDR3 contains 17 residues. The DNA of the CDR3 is TGTGCCTGTGACCCCTTACTGGGGGATAGCTACACCGATAAACTCATCTTT. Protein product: CACDPLLGDSYTDKLIF.

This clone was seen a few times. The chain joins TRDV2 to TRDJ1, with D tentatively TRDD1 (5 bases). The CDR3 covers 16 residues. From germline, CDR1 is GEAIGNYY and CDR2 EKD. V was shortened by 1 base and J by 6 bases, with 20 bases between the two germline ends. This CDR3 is CACDTIESGPRHKLIF. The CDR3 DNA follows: TGTGCCTGTGACACAATAGAGTCGGGCCCCCGTCATAAACTCATCTTT.

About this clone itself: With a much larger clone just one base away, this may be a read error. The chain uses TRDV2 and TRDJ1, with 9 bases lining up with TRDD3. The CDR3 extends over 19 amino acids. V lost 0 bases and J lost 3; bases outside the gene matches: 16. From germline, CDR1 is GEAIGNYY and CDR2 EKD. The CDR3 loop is CACDTGYWGNPGDADKLIF. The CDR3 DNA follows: TGTGCCTGTGACACCGGGTACTGGGGGAACCCTGGGGACGCCGATAAACTCATCTTT.

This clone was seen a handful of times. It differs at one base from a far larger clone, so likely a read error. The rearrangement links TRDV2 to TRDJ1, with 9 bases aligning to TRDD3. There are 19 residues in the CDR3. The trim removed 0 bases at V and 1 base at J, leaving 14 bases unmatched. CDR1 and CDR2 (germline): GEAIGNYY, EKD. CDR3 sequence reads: CACDTMSTGGHKCTDKLIF. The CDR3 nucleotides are TGTGCCTGTGACACCATGAGTACTGGGGGACATAAGTGCACCGATAAACTCATCTTT.

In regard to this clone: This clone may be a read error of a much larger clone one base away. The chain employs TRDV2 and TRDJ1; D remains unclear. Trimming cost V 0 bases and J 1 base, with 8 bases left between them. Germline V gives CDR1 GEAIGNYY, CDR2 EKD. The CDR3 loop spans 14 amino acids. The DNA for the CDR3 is TGTGCCTGTGACACCCTGGAGATCACCGATAAACTCATCTTT. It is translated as CACDTLEITDKLIF.

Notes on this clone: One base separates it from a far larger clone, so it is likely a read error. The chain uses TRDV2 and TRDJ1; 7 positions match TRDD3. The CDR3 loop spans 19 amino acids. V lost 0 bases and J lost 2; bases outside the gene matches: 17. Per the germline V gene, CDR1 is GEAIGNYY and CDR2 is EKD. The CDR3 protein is CACDTVRTRGYTATDKLIF. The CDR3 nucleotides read TGTGCCTGTGACACCGTCCGAACTAGGGGATATACCGCGACCGATAAACTCATCTTT.

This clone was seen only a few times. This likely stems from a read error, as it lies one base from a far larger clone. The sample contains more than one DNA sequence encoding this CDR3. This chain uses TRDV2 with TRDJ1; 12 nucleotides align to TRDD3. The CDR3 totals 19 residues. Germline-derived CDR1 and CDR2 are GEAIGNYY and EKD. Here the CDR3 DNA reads TGTGCCTGTGACACCATGAGTCTGGGGGATACGGAGTACACCGATAAGCTCATCTTT. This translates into CACDTMSLGDTEYTDKLIF.

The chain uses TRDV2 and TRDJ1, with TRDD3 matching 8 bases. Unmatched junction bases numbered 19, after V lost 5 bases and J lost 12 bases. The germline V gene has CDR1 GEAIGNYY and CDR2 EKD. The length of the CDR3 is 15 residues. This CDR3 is CACGKMEDTGGGFIF. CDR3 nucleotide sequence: TGTGCCTGTGGCAAGATGGAGGATACTGGGGGGGGATTCATCTTT.

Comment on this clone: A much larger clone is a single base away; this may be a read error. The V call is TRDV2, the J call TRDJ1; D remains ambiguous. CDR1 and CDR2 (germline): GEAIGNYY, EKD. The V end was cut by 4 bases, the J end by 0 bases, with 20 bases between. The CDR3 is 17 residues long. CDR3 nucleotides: TGTGCCTGTGATTCAATCGATGCCCCCACTTACACCGATAAACTCATCTTT. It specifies CACDSIDAPTYTDKLIF.

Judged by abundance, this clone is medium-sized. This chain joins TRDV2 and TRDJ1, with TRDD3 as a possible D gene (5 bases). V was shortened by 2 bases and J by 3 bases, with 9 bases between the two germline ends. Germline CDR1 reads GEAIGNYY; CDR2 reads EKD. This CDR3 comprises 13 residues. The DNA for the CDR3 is TGTGCCTGTGACAAGATACAATCCGATAAACTCATCTTT. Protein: CACDKIQSDKLIF.